This is a list of T cell receptor beta chains from one sample in a study of blood T cell repertoires in COVID-19. The method was immunoSEQ multiplex PCR; TCRdb's version includes in-frame clones alone and lacks a portion of them. The sample lists 130,000 to 150,000 clones; nearly 90% were seen once. Material for sequencing was peripheral blood. The receptors were gathered from a man in his sixties or seventies with acute or convalescent COVID-19. The CDR3 runs from the conserved cysteine through the conserved F or W. The order of the fields is J gene, CDR3 length, D gene, V gene, clone size, CDR3 protein, CDR3 DNA. A D gene is named only where the DNA matches it firmly. Only some rows state a clone size, as once, few, many or a class for expanded clones.

j_gene: TRBJ2-1
len: 14
d_gene: TRBD2
v_gene: TRBV2
abundance: -
CDR3aa: CASIAGFSYNEQFF
CDR3nt: TGTGCCAGCATAGCGGGGTTCTCCTACAATGAGCAGTTCTTC

j_gene: TRBJ1-1
len: 13
d_gene: -
v_gene: TRBV30
abundance: -
CDR3aa: CAWTGQRDTEAFF
CDR3nt: TGTGCCTGGACAGGGCAACGGGACACTGAAGCTTTCTTT

j_gene: TRBJ1-1
len: 15
d_gene: -
v_gene: TRBV5-5
abundance: -
CDR3aa: CASSLAGGRDTEAFF
CDR3nt: TGTGCCAGCAGCTTGGCCGGAGGGAGGGACACTGAAGCTTTCTTT

j_gene: TRBJ2-5
len: 14
d_gene: -
v_gene: TRBV7-2
abundance: -
CDR3aa: CASSIDRSQETQYF
CDR3nt: TGTGCCAGCAGCATTGACAGGAGCCAAGAGACCCAGTACTTC

j_gene: TRBJ1-1
len: 14
d_gene: -
v_gene: TRBV7-2
abundance: -
CDR3aa: CASSSNRASTEAFF
CDR3nt: TGTGCCAGCAGCTCGAACAGGGCGAGCACTGAAGCTTTCTTT

j_gene: TRBJ2-7
len: 11
d_gene: -
v_gene: TRBV6-5
abundance: -
CDR3aa: CASSTTREQYF
CDR3nt: TGTGCCAGCAGTACGACTCGAGAGCAGTACTTC

j_gene: TRBJ1-2
len: 14
d_gene: TRBD1
v_gene: TRBV7-8
abundance: -
CDR3aa: CASSHRGQNYGYTF
CDR3nt: TGTGCCAGCAGCCACAGGGGGCAGAACTATGGCTACACCTTC

j_gene: TRBJ1-2
len: 16
d_gene: TRBD1
v_gene: TRBV24-1
abundance: -
CDR3aa: CATSVGQGIPLYGYTF
CDR3nt: TGTGCCACCAGTGTAGGACAGGGAATTCCCCTCTATGGCTACACCTTC

j_gene: TRBJ2-3
len: 12
d_gene: -
v_gene: TRBV11-2
abundance: -
CDR3aa: CASSRRTDTQYF
CDR3nt: TGTGCCAGCAGTCGTCGCACAGATACGCAGTATTTT

j_gene: TRBJ1-2
len: 15
d_gene: -
v_gene: TRBV7-9
abundance: -
CDR3aa: CASSLSRARRVSWTF
CDR3nt: TGTGCCAGCAGCTTGTCGCGAGCGCGCCGGGTTAGTTGGACCTTC

j_gene: TRBJ2-6
len: 15
d_gene: -
v_gene: TRBV30
abundance: -
CDR3aa: CAWSVLGAGANVLTF
CDR3nt: TGTGCCTGGAGTGTACTCGGGGCTGGGGCCAACGTCCTGACTTTC

j_gene: TRBJ2-3
len: 16
d_gene: -
v_gene: TRBV5-1
abundance: -
CDR3aa: CASSPGGGPLTDTQYF
CDR3nt: TGCGCCAGCAGCCCCGGTGGCGGGCCCCTCACAGATACGCAGTATTTT

j_gene: TRBJ2-7
len: 12
d_gene: -
v_gene: TRBV2
abundance: few
CDR3aa: CASSPSSYEQYF
CDR3nt: TGTGCCAGCAGCCCTAGCTCCTACGAGCAGTACTTC

j_gene: TRBJ2-6
len: 16
d_gene: -
v_gene: TRBV28
abundance: -
CDR3aa: CASSFQSGVGANVLTF
CDR3nt: TGTGCCAGCAGTTTCCAGTCAGGGGTAGGGGCCAACGTCCTGACTTTC

j_gene: TRBJ1-1
len: 15
d_gene: -
v_gene: TRBV7-9
abundance: -
CDR3aa: CASSHGVDGGTEAFF
CDR3nt: TGTGCCAGCAGTCACGGGGTGGACGGAGGCACTGAAGCTTTCTTT

j_gene: TRBJ1-5
len: 14
d_gene: -
v_gene: TRBV28
abundance: -
CDR3aa: CASRGPISNQPQHF
CDR3nt: TGTGCCAGCAGGGGCCCCATTAGCAATCAGCCCCAGCATTTT